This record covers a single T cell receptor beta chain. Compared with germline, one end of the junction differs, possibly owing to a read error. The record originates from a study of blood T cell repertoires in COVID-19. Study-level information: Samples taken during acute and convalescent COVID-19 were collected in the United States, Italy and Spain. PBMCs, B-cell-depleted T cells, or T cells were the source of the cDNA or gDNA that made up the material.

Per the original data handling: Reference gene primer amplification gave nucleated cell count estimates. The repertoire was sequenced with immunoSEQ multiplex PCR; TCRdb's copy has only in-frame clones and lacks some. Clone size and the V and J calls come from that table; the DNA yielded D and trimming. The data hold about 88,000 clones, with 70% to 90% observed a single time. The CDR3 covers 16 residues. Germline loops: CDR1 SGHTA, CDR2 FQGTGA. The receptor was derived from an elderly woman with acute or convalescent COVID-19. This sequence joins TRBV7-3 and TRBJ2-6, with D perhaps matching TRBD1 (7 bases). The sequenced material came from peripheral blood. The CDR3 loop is CASNLPGGPGANVLTF. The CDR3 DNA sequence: TGTGCCAGCAACTTACCAGGGGGGCCTGGGGCCAACGTCCTGACTTTC.